This is a list of T cell receptor beta chains from one sample in a study of blood T cell repertoires in COVID-19. Data came from immunoSEQ multiplex PCR; TCRdb stores just in-frame clones and leaves some out. The sample shows over 45,000 clones, over 80% of them seen only once. The sample was peripheral blood. The receptors derive from a human donor in a cohort sampled during active COVID-19. The CDR3 runs from the conserved cysteine through the conserved F or W. A D gene is named only where the DNA matches it firmly. For some rows the clone size is stated as once, few or many, or as a class when expanded; others skip it.

d_call j_call clone_size v_call cdr3_aa cdr3_nt
NA TRBJ2-2 NA TRBV2 CASSEGPGYTGELFF TGTGCCAGCAGTGAAGGTCCAGGGTACACCGGGGAGCTGTTTTTT
NA TRBJ1-6 NA TRBV7-9 CASSGASPLHF TGTGCCAGCAGCGGGGCTTCACCCCTCCACTTT
TRBD1 TRBJ2-7 NA TRBV20-1 CSASPGTGTALYEQYF TGCAGTGCTAGTCCGGGGACCGGGACAGCTCTCTACGAGCAGTACTTC
NA TRBJ2-6 NA TRBV5-8 CASSLLSSGANVLTF TGTGCCAGCAGCTTACTAAGCTCTGGGGCCAACGTCCTGACTTTC
TRBD1 TRBJ1-1 NA TRBV4-1 CASSRDSSGTGPGNTEAFF TGCGCCAGCAGCCGAGACAGCTCCGGGACAGGACCGGGGAACACTGAAGCTTTCTTT
NA TRBJ1-2 NA TRBV19 CASSIVQGNGYTF TGTGCCAGTAGTATAGTCCAGGGTAATGGCTACACCTTC
TRBD1 TRBJ1-2 NA TRBV18 CASSKSDREDVGYTF TGTGCCAGCTCTAAATCAGACAGGGAGGATGTTGGCTACACCTTC
NA TRBJ1-2 NA TRBV4-3 CASSQDRQGPYGYTF TGCGCCAGCAGCCAAGATCGCCAGGGCCCCTATGGCTACACCTTC
TRBD1 TRBJ2-4 NA TRBV28 CASHDRALAKNIQYF TGTGCCAGCCATGACAGGGCCTTAGCCAAAAACATTCAGTACTTC
NA TRBJ1-6 NA TRBV4-3 CASSAELRSYNSPLHF TGCGCCAGCAGCGCGGAATTAAGGTCCTATAATTCACCCCTCCACTTT
TRBD1 TRBJ1-2 NA TRBV5-1 CASSLVRTGVFGYTF TGCGCCAGCAGCTTGGTCCGAACAGGGGTGTTTGGCTACACCTTC
TRBD1 TRBJ1-4 NA TRBV6-1 CASSEAYRGLREKLFF TGTGCCAGCAGTGAAGCCTACAGGGGGCTTCGGGAAAAACTGTTTTTT
NA TRBJ1-5 NA TRBV7-6 CASSLDGGSNQPQHF TGTGCCAGCAGCTTAGACGGGGGGAGCAATCAGCCCCAGCATTTT
NA TRBJ1-2 NA TRBV6-6 CATKGPSNYGYTF TGTGCCACAAAGGGGCCCTCCAACTATGGCTACACCTTC
TRBD1 TRBJ2-5 NA TRBV7-2 CASSTAGTGKETQYF TGTGCCAGCAGCACAGCCGGGACAGGAAAAGAGACCCAGTACTTC
TRBD1 TRBJ2-1 NA TRBV24-1 CATSDAAIGQGGYNEQFF TGTGCCACCAGTGATGCCGCGATCGGACAGGGGGGCTACAATGAGCAGTTCTTC
TRBD1 TRBJ2-7 NA TRBV11-1 CASSLDRVHEQYF TGTGCCAGCAGCCTAGACAGGGTCCACGAGCAGTACTTC
NA TRBJ2-6 few TRBV7-2 CASSLVAPGANVLTF TGTGCCAGCAGCTTAGTGGCTCCTGGGGCCAACGTCCTGACTTTC
TRBD1 TRBJ1-6 once TRBV2 CASSLTGYNSPLHF TGTGCCAGCAGTCTGACAGGGTATAATTCACCCCTCCACTTT
TRBD1 TRBJ1-2 once TRBV30 CAWSRRDRDGYTF TGTGCCTGGAGTCGTCGGGACAGGGACGGCTACACCTTC
TRBD2 TRBJ2-2 many TRBV12-5 CASGLARDVGLAGVNTGELFF TGTGCTAGTGGTTTGGCCCGGGACGTCGGACTAGCGGGAGTAAACACCGGGGAGCTGTTTTTT
NA TRBJ1-1 NA TRBV3-1/TRBV3-2 CASELRGVNTEAFF TGTGCCAGCGAGTTGCGGGGGGTTAACACTGAAGCTTTCTTT
TRBD1 TRBJ1-5 NA TRBV24-1 CATSDPQGRQPQHF TGTGCCACCAGTGATCCACAGGGGCGGCAGCCCCAGCATTTT
TRBD2 TRBJ2-7 once TRBV6-5 CASSPGGQGSLEQYF TGTGCCAGCAGTCCGGGGGGGCAGGGGAGCCTCGAGCAGTACTTC
TRBD2 TRBJ2-5 NA TRBV5-4 CASLLAGGKTQYF TGTGCCAGCCTTCTAGCGGGGGGGAAGACCCAGTACTTC
NA TRBJ1-2 NA TRBV3-1/TRBV3-2 CASSQGRGGYTF TGTGCCAGCAGCCAAGGGCGCGGTGGCTACACCTTC
TRBD2 TRBJ2-7 NA TRBV6-6 CASSYVLAGVEQYF TGTGCCAGCAGTTACGTCCTAGCGGGGGTCGAGCAGTACTTC
TRBD2 TRBJ2-7 NA TRBV3-1/TRBV3-2 CASRAGGIYEQYF TGTGCCAGCCGTGCCGGGGGGATCTACGAGCAGTACTTC
NA TRBJ1-1 NA TRBV28 CASSTTSKAEAFF TGTGCCAGCAGTACCACTAGCAAGGCTGAAGCTTTCTTT
NA TRBJ1-3 NA TRBV10-3 CAISARLSSGNTIYF TGTGCCATCAGTGCTAGACTTAGCTCTGGAAACACCATATATTTT
NA TRBJ1-1 NA TRBV19 CASSSQSPNTEAFF TGTGCCAGTAGTTCCCAGTCTCCTAACACTGAAGCTTTCTTT
NA TRBJ1-1 NA TRBV27 CASRPWEGQGTEAFF TGTGCCAGCAGACCGTGGGAGGGTCAAGGCACTGAAGCTTTCTTT
NA TRBJ1-2 once TRBV28 CASSFVTEHYGYTF TGTGCCAGCAGTTTTGTGACAGAACACTATGGCTACACCTTC
TRBD1 TRBJ1-2 once TRBV7-2 CASSPRQGRGYTF TGTGCCAGCAGCCCAAGACAGGGCCGTGGCTACACCTTC
NA TRBJ2-7 NA TRBV11-2 CASSLSAASSYEQYF TGTGCCAGCAGCTTGTCTGCGGCGAGCTCCTACGAGCAGTACTTC
TRBD1 TRBJ1-6 NA TRBV5-4 CASSVDRGNSPLHF TGTGCCAGCAGCGTTGACAGGGGGAATTCACCCCTCCACTTT
NA TRBJ1-2 NA TRBV24-1 CATSDFGAAYGYTF TGTGCCACCAGTGATTTTGGGGCAGCTTATGGCTACACCTTC
NA TRBJ1-2 NA TRBV5-6 CASSLFEGTGRLRYTF TGTGCCAGCAGCTTGTTTGAGGGAACCGGTCGTCTCCGCTACACCTTC
NA TRBJ1-4 NA TRBV10-3 CAISKDKNNEKLFF TGTGCCATCAGTAAAGACAAGAATAATGAAAAACTGTTTTTT
NA TRBJ1-1 NA TRBV6-2/TRBV6-3 CASSYSKLVATFRNTEAFF TGTGCCAGCAGTTACTCGAAACTGGTAGCAACTTTCAGAAACACTGAAGCTTTCTTT
TRBD1 TRBJ1-6 NA TRBV3-1/TRBV3-2 CASSQASRTGVNSPLHF TGTGCCAGCAGCCAAGCTTCCAGGACAGGGGTTAATTCACCCCTCCACTTT
TRBD1 TRBJ2-7 NA TRBV18 CASSLRTGEFNEQYF TGTGCCAGCTCACTTCGGACAGGGGAGTTCAACGAGCAGTACTTC
TRBD1 TRBJ2-4 NA TRBV28 CASSPIDRAAKNIQYF TGTGCCAGCAGTCCTATCGACAGGGCAGCCAAAAACATTCAGTACTTC
NA TRBJ2-1 NA TRBV19 CASSMNAGGNEQFF TGTGCCAGTAGTATGAACGCAGGGGGGAATGAGCAGTTCTTC
NA TRBJ1-2 NA TRBV6-2/TRBV6-3 CASSYLSDKLYGYTF TGTGCCAGCAGTTACTTGTCAGACAAACTTTATGGCTACACCTTC
NA TRBJ2-7 NA TRBV7-2 CASSLGGAANGGYSYEQYF TGTGCCAGCAGCTTAGGAGGGGCGGCGAACGGAGGGTACTCCTACGAGCAGTACTTC
TRBD1 TRBJ2-3 NA TRBV2 CAGAQGRRTDTQYF TGTGCCGGTGCACAGGGGCGGCGCACAGATACGCAGTATTTT
TRBD1 TRBJ1-2 NA TRBV7-2 CASSTTGTGVYGYTF TGTGCCAGCAGCACGACCGGGACAGGGGTCTATGGCTACACCTTC
TRBD1 TRBJ1-5 once TRBV6-6 CASSMTGNYQPQHF TGTGCCAGCAGTATGACAGGGAATTATCAGCCCCAGCATTTT
NA TRBJ2-3 many TRBV5-8 CASRWSPTDTQYF TGTGCCAGCAGGTGGAGTCCAACAGATACGCAGTATTTT